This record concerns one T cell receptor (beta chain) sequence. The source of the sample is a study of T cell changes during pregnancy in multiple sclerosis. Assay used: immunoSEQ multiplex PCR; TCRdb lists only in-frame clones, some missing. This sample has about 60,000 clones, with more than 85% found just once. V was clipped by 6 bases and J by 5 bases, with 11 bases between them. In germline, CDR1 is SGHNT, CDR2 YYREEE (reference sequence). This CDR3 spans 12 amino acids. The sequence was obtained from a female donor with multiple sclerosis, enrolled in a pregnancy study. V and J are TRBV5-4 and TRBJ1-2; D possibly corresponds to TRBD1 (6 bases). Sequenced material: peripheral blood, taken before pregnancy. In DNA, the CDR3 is TGTGCCAGCAAGTGGGGGCCTTATGGCTACACCTTC. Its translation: CASKWGPYGYTF. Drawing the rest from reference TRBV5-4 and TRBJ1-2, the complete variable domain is ETGVTQSPTHLIKTRGQQVTLRCSSQSGHNTVSWYQQALGQGPQFIFQYYREEENGRGNFPPRFSGLQFPNYSSELNVNALELDDSALYLCASKWGPYGYTFGSGTRLTVV.